The entry that follows covers one TCR beta chain sequence. Which antigen it targets is not known. One base away there is no much larger clone; base qualities are not given. This sample is part of a study of blood T cell repertoires in COVID-19 (dated by TCRdb to 2019 to 2021). Study-level background: The collaborator samples originated in the United States, Italy and Spain and spanned the acute and convalescent phases of COVID-19. Nearly every sample came with metadata listing a de-identified subject ID, COVID-19 status, age in years and sex. The dataset comprised deeply sampled blood TCRbeta repertoires from subjects exposed to, actively infected with, or recovered from COVID-19. The material from the prospective study consisted of cDNA or gDNA derived from T cells, B-cell-depleted T cells, or PBMCs. HLA class I and class II types, where available, came from metadata supplied by the sample provider rather than from assay-based typing. The samples were drawn from the first 160 participants of the ongoing ImmuneRACE study and from 1,254 subjects provided by 6 global collaborators. The repertoires were made available in a free public database intended to serve as a resource for research on the immune response to SARS-CoV-2.

TCRbeta CDR3 regions were amplified from genomic DNA using the immunoSEQ Assay, a bias-controlled multiplex PCR. In the original analysis: Within the assay, amplification of reference gene primers was used to estimate how many nucleated cells each sample contained. To quantify the absolute abundance of each unique TCRbeta CDR3 rearrangement, sequence reads were collapsed and filtered. For each sample, productive Simpson clonality was calculated as the square root of Simpson's diversity index across productive rearrangements. Drawn from immuneACCESS, this table holds only the in-frame rearrangements with V and J called that TCRdb kept. Clones are partly lost; checked studies trace under half to an unresolved V gene and leave the rest unexplained. V, J and clone size derive from that table, while D and trimming were established from the DNA sequence. The sample table holds about 200,000 clones, of which roughly 85% were seen once. The ten largest clones take up roughly 4.5% of the sample.

The collaborating institutions used their own protocols to collect whole blood in K2EDTA tubes. For TCRbeta analysis, collaborator samples were shipped as frozen whole blood, as isolated PBMCs, or as DNA extracted from either sample type. Beyond this particular receptor, the publication reports: The amount of clinical and demographic metadata varied by source and participant and was provided uncurated.

The CDR3 contains 13 residues, cysteine and phenylalanine counted. Only CDR3 DNA is held: 39 bases, read in frame from base 1. Trimming takes 5 bases off V and 6 bases off J; junction bases not matched to a gene: 7. CDR1 SGHTA and CDR2 FQGNSA were looked up in the germline V gene. Input material: peripheral blood. The V and J genes are TRBV7-2 and TRBJ2-7, and TRBD2 matches 7 of the central bases. The TCR sequence derives from a woman aged 80 or older with acute or convalescent COVID-19. The CDR3 has the sequence CASSRGLVGEQYF. In nucleotide form, the sequence is TGTGCCAGCAGCCGAGGACTAGTTGGCGAGCAGTACTTC.